The present T cell receptor beta chain was sequenced within a study of T cells in Graves' hyperthyroidism and ophthalmopathy. RNA transcripts yielded amplified TCR beta CDR3 regions. HTBI primers were used for first-round RT-PCR of the TCR CDR3. TCRdb called the multiplex PCR reads again in MiXCR, with one record for every CDR3 protein. This table has more than 500,000 distinct CDR3 sequences, around 15% appearing once. Germline V gene lookup returns CDR1 SGHTS and CDR2 YDEGEE. The CDR3 runs 14 residues. Trimming pared 4 bases from V and 10 bases from J, leaving 20 bases between. The origin of this receptor is a woman in her twenties or thirties with Graves' hyperthyroidism. The sample consisted of blood. V gene TRBV5-8 combines with J gene TRBJ1-1; a weak D match, TRBD1 (6 bases). CDR3 nucleotide sequence: TGTGCCAGCAGCCGGGGACAACAATTAGCTGCAGCTTTCTTT. The encoded protein is CASSRGQQLAAAFF.